This T cell receptor (beta chain) is drawn from a study of blood T cell repertoires in COVID-19. Original handling: Amplification of reference gene primers was used by the study to estimate nucleated cell counts. Some clones are missing from TCRdb's copy, which holds only in-frame ones; the method was immunoSEQ multiplex PCR. The D gene and trimming were derived from the DNA, and the V and J assignments and clone size from that table. The table shows about 310,000 clones, with roughly 85% occurring only once. Recruitment covered some 25 US areas and drew participants whose ages spanned roughly 18 to 100 years. Participants' reported clinical history set cohort assignment. The CDR3 runs 14 residues. Trimming stripped 4 bases from V and 6 bases from J, with 13 bases between. Per germline, CDR1 MNHEY and CDR2 SVGAGI.

This TCR was sampled from a woman aged 25 to 39 who had been exposed to COVID-19. V gene TRBV6-5 combines with J gene TRBJ2-1; D is perhaps TRBD2 (5 bases). Sequenced input: PBMCs or T cells enriched from blood (not recorded which). CDR3 sequence: CASSSPSTANEQFF. DNA of the CDR3: TGTGCCAGCAGTTCTCCTAGCACCGCCAATGAGCAGTTCTTC.